The 17 T cell receptor beta chains listed next were all sequenced from one sample in a study of shared clonotypes between healthy human individuals. Sequencing was performed with immunoSEQ multiplex PCR; in TCRdb, only in-frame clones are kept and a portion is missing. The sample has about 2.3 million clones, about nine tenths seen once; the top ten hold 0.37%. Sequenced: naive CD4+ T cells from PBMCs. Subset here: CD45RA+ positively selected. Every receptor here comes from a man between 18 and 35 years old in good health. Some clones in this sample may be carry-over from other donors' samples.

This clone was picked up one time. The chain joins TRBV7-9 to TRBJ2-2; D not certain. This CDR3 comprises 13 residues. Germline CDR1 is SEHNR and CDR2 is FQNEAQ (reference sequence). V lost 5 bases, J lost 7 bases, and 11 bases lay in between. The CDR3 loop is CASSPWTGGELFF. The CDR3 nucleotides are TGTGCCAGCAGCCCTTGGACGGGCGGGGAGCTGTTTTTT.

The J gene is TRBJ2-5, the V gene TRBV5-1; 8 bases are shared with TRBD1. Trimming cost V 1 base and J 2 bases; bases outside gene matches: 4. The germline gives CDR1 SGHRS, CDR2 YFSETQ. This CDR3 region has 15 residues. The chain's CDR3 is CASSLNRQGQETQYF. In nucleotides, the CDR3 is TGCGCCAGCAGCTTGAACCGACAGGGGCAAGAGACCCAGTACTTC. Based on the CDR3 plus reference TRBV5-1 and TRBJ2-5, the full variable domain is KAGVTQTPRYLIKTRGQQVTLSCSPISGHRSVSWYQQTPGQGLQFLFEYFSETQRNKGNFPGRFSGRQFSNSRSEMNVSTLELGDSALYLCASSLNRQGQETQYFGPGTRLLVL.

This chain joins TRBV5-1 and TRBJ2-3; TRBD1 is a possible D gene (6 bases). CDR3 size: 12 residues. The germline V and J ends were trimmed by 4 bases and 6 bases, with 9 bases remaining between them. Germline loops: CDR1 SGHRS, CDR2 YFSETQ. The CDR3 is CASSQGQDTQYF. CDR3 in DNA: TGCGCCAGCAGCCAAGGACAGGATACGCAGTATTTT.

V and J are TRBV7-8 and TRBJ2-7; 10 bases agree with TRBD2. The CDR3 covers 14 residues. V shed 5 bases and J 5 bases; nucleotides not matched to a gene: 6. Germline V lookup: CDR1 SGHVS, CDR2 FQNEAQ. The CDR3 protein is CASSQGLANHEQYF. The DNA of the CDR3 is TGTGCCAGCAGCCAGGGACTAGCGAACCACGAGCAGTACTTC.

The V gene is TRBV5-1, the J gene TRBJ1-2, with D unclear. This CDR3 is built from 13 residues. Trimming pared 1 base from V and 2 bases from J, leaving 6 bases between. CDR1 and CDR2 from the germline V gene are SGHRS and YFSETQ. The CDR3 loop is CASSLTKNYGYTF. The CDR3 coding sequence is TGCGCCAGCAGCTTGACCAAGAACTATGGCTACACCTTC. Filled out from reference TRBV5-1 and TRBJ1-2, the complete variable domain reads KAGVTQTPRYLIKTRGQQVTLSCSPISGHRSVSWYQQTPGQGLQFLFEYFSETQRNKGNFPGRFSGRQFSNSRSEMNVSTLELGDSALYLCASSLTKNYGYTFGSGTRLTVV.

Comments on this clone: The identical CDR3 is also encoded by other nucleotide sequences in the sample. The chain uses TRBV5-1 and TRBJ2-7; a weak D match, TRBD1 (6 bases). This CDR3 has 12 residues. CDR1 SGHRS and CDR2 YFSETQ come from the germline V gene. V was cut by 2 bases and J by 7 bases, with 10 bases left in between. The CDR3 sequence: CASSFRGREQYF. CDR3 coding DNA: TGCGCCAGCAGCTTCAGGGGTCGGGAGCAGTACTTC.

The chain recombines TRBV6-5 with TRBJ1-5; D might be TRBD1 (6 bases). Per germline, CDR1 MNHEY and CDR2 SVGAGI. CDR3 size: 14 residues. The germline V and J ends were trimmed by 6 bases and 9 bases, with 18 bases remaining between them. The CDR3, as DNA: TGTGCCAGCAGCCTGGACAGTACAGGGCTGCCCCAGCATTTT. It translates to CASSLDSTGLPQHF.

The V and J genes are TRBV4-3 and TRBJ2-3; the D is unclear. Trimming pared 1 base from V and 1 base from J, leaving 12 bases between. Per the germline V gene, CDR1 is LGHNA and CDR2 is YSLEER. The CDR3 spans 16 residues. In DNA, the CDR3 is TGCGCCAGCAGCCAAGGGGTCAAATCTGGCACAGATACGCAGTATTTT. This sequence encodes CASSQGVKSGTDTQYF.

This chain uses TRBV27 with TRBJ2-1, with TRBD2 identical over 8 bases. From germline, CDR1 is MNHEY and CDR2 SMNVEV (reference sequence). This CDR3 region has 16 residues. V lost 6 bases, J lost 2 bases, and 9 bases stayed unmatched. The CDR3 spells CASREAGAKPYNEQFF. The CDR3 DNA follows: TGTGCCAGCAGGGAAGCGGGAGCCAAACCCTACAATGAGCAGTTCTTC.

This clone was seen only once. V gene TRBV10-3 combines with J gene TRBJ1-1, with D possibly being TRBD1 (6 bases). Germline CDR1 ENHRY, CDR2 SYGVKD. The CDR3 totals 14 residues. The ends were cut back, 5 bases at V and 1 base at J, with 11 bases in the middle. The DNA of the CDR3 is TGTGCCATCAGTTCGGGACATCCGAACACTGAAGCTTTCTTT. Amino acid sequence: CAISSGHPNTEAFF.

J is TRBJ2-3 and V is TRBV7-3; 8 nucleotides match TRBD2. Germline V lookup: CDR1 SGHTA, CDR2 FQGTGA. The CDR3 loop spans 16 amino acids. With V trimmed by 5 bases and J by 4 bases, 11 bases remained unmatched. The CDR3 here is CASSPKTSVGPDTQYF. DNA of the CDR3: TGTGCCAGCAGCCCGAAGACTAGCGTAGGACCAGATACGCAGTATTTT.

This sequence joins TRBV7-3 and TRBJ2-1, with 8 nucleotides matching TRBD2. This CDR3 spans 14 amino acids. Germline values: CDR1 SGHTA, CDR2 FQGTGA. V shed 7 bases and J 5 bases; nucleotides not matched to a gene: 7. The CDR3: CASTPTSAHNEQFF. CDR3 nucleotide sequence: TGTGCCAGCACCCCGACTAGCGCGCACAATGAGCAGTTCTTC.

The chain combines TRBV6-1 with TRBJ2-7; possibly TRBD2 for D (6 bases). The V end lost 1 base, the J end lost 5 bases, and 12 bases lay between the germline ends. CDR1 and CDR2 (germline): MNHNS, SASEGT. The CDR3 totals 14 residues. The CDR3 nucleotides are TGTGCCAGCAGTGAAGTGCGGGATTTAGACGAGCAGTACTTC. Translated: CASSEVRDLDEQYF.

Note on this clone: Other DNA sequences in this sample translate to the same CDR3. The chain uses TRBV30 and TRBJ1-4, with unresolved D. The CDR3 runs to 12 residues. The ends were cut back, 0 bases at V and 8 bases at J, with 7 bases in the middle. Germline V gene data show CDR1 as GTSNPN and CDR2 as SVGIG (reference sequence). The CDR3 here is CAWSVTGEKLFF. Here the CDR3 DNA reads TGTGCCTGGAGTGTAACCGGGGAAAAACTGTTTTTT.

This clone was detected once. This CDR3 is CASSPTGGGQYEQYF. DNA for the CDR3: TGTGCCAGCAGCCCGACGGGGGGAGGGCAATACGAGCAGTACTTC. The gene calls are TRBV7-9 and TRBJ2-5, with 7 positions matching TRBD2. The DNA end is a closer match to TRBJ2-7, so the J assignment may be wrong. Germline V gene data show CDR1 as SEHNR and CDR2 as FQNEAQ (reference sequence). CDR3 length equals 15 residues.

This chain joins TRBV29-1 and TRBJ1-1; D is unclear. Trimming removed 4 bases from V and 4 bases from J, with 13 bases in between. The CDR3 extends over 13 amino acids. Germline loops: CDR1 SQVTM, CDR2 ANQGSEA. CDR3 in amino acids: CSVVVTAGTEAFF. The CDR3 DNA sequence: TGCAGCGTTGTGGTGACGGCAGGCACTGAAGCTTTCTTT.

The V and J genes are TRBV5-1 and TRBJ1-2; 8 bases align to TRBD1. The junction had 18 bases not matched to a gene; V was cut back by 3 bases and J by 2 bases. This CDR3 contains 19 residues. The V gene's germline CDR1 is SGHRS and CDR2 YFSETQ. The CDR3, as DNA: TGCGCCAGCAGCTCCTATAGGGGGGACCGGGACAGGAGAAACTATGGCTACACCTTC. Protein sequence: CASSSYRGDRDRRNYGYTF. Full variable domain (missing parts from reference TRBV5-1 and TRBJ1-2): KAGVTQTPRYLIKTRGQQVTLSCSPISGHRSVSWYQQTPGQGLQFLFEYFSETQRNKGNFPGRFSGRQFSNSRSEMNVSTLELGDSALYLCASSSYRGDRDRRNYGYTFGSGTRLTVV.